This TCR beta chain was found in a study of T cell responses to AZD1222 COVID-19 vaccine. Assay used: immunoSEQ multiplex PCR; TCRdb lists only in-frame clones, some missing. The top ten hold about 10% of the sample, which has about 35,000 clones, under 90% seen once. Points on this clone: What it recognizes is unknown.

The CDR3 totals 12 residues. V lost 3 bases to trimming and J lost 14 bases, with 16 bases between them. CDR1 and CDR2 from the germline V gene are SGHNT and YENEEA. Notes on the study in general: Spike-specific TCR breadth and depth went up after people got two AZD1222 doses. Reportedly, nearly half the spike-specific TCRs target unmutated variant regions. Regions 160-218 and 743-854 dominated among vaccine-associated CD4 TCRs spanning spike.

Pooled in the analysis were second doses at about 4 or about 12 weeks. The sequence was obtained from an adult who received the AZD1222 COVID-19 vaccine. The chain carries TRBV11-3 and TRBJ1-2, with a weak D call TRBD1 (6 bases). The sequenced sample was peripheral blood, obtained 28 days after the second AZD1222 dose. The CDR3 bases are TGTGCCAGCAGCTTCGCCGACCAAACAGGGACCTTC. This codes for CASSFADQTGTF.